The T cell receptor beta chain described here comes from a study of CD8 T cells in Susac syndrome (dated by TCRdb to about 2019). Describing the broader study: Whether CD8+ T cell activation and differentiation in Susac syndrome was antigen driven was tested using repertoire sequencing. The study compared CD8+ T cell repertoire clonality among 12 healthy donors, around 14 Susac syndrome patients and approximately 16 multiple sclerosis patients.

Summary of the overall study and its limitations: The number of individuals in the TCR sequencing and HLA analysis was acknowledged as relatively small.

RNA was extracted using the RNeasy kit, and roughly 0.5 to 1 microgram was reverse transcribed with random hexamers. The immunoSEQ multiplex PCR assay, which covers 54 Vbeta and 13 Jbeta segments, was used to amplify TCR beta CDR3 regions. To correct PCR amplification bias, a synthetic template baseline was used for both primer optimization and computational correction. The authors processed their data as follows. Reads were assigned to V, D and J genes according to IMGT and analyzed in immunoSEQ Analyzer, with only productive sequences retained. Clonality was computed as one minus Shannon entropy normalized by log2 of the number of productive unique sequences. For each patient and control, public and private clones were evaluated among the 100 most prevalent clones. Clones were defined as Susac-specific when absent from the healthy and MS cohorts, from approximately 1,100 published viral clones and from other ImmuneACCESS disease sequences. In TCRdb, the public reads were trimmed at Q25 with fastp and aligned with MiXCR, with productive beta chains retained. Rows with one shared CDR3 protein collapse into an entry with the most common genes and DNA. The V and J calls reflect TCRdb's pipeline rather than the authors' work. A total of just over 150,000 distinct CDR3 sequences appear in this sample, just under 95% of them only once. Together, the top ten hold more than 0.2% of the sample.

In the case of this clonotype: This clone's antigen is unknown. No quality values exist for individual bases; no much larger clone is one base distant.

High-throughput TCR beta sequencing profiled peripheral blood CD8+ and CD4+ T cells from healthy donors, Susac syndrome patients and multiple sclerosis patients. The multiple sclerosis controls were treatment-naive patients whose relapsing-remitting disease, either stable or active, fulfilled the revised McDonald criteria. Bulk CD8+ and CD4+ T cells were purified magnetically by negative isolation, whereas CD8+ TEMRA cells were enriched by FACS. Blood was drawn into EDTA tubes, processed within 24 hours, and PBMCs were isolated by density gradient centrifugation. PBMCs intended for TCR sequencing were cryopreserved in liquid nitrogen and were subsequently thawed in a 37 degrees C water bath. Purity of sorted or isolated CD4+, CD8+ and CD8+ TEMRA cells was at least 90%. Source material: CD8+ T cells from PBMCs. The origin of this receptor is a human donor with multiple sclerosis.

The DNA sequence follows: TGCGCCAGCAGCCACCCTGACAGGAACACTGAAGCTTTCTTT. Protein translation: CASSHPDRNTEAFF. The chain uses TRBV4-1 and TRBJ1-1; the D gene is perhaps TRBD1, on 5 matching bases. V loses 3 bases, J loses 1 base, and the germline ends lie 9 bases apart. From the germline V gene, CDR1 is MGHRA and CDR2 is YSYEKL. The cysteine opens and the phenylalanine closes a CDR3 of 14 amino acids. The sequence is cut down to CDR3 DNA, 42 bases in frame from base 1.